The clone carrying this T cell receptor (beta chain) was picked up many times. RNA transcripts were the template for amplifying TCR beta CDR3 regions. The TCR CDR3 first-round RT-PCR relied on the HTBI primer set. Each CDR3 protein gets one entry after TCRdb re-called the multiplex PCR reads with MiXCR. The data show fewer than 550,000 distinct CDR3 sequences, roughly 25% seen once. The junction had 3 bases not matched to a gene; V was cut back by 1 base and J by 3 bases. Germline V gene sequence: CDR1 DFQATT, CDR2 SNEGSKA (reference sequence). This CDR3 comprises 14 residues. These data come from a study of T cells in Graves' hyperthyroidism and ophthalmopathy.

The sample taken for sequencing was blood. The chain employs TRBV20-1 and TRBJ1-5; 7 nucleotides line up with TRBD1. This TCR came from a woman aged 25 to 45 with Graves' ophthalmopathy. For the CDR3, the DNA is TGCAGTGCTAGAGCTGGGACAGACAATCAGCCCCAGCATTTT. Translation gives CSARAGTDNQPQHF.